This TCR beta chain was sequenced during a study of CD4+ T cells in melanoma. The protocol was immunoSEQ multiplex PCR, while the TCRdb copy is restricted to in-frame clones and leaves out a portion. Among over 100,000 clones, roughly 90% were seen once, and the ten largest hold approximately 3.5%. This clone was seen a single time. CDR3 size: 13 residues. Germline lookup yields CDR1 ENHRY and CDR2 SYGVKD. V lost 10 bases and J 2 bases, leaving 12 bases between the germline ends. The rearrangement joins TRBV10-3 to TRBJ1-5; no firm D call. Sequencing was performed on peripheral blood. This TCR derives from a human donor with melanoma. The CDR3 loop is CATRRSGNQPQHF. In nucleotides, the CDR3 is TGTGCCACCAGGCGGTCGGGCAATCAGCCCCAGCATTTT.